This TCR beta chain was retrieved from a study of early T cells in non-severe SARS-CoV-2 infection. Whole-study context: It was bulk RNA from unsorted whole blood that was sequenced, and the chains were unpaired.

One entry per CDR3 protein, called by TCRdb with MiXCR from the 5' RACE reads. The sample records roughly 83,000 distinct CDR3 sequences, 10% being singletons. This clonotype was seen a few times. The V end was cut by 5 bases, the J end by 7 bases, with 4 bases between. The CDR3 extends over 11 amino acids. Per germline, CDR1 KGHDR and CDR2 SFDVKD. This TCR was sampled from an adult who was a healthcare worker with PCR-confirmed SARS-CoV-2 infection or an uninfected control (not recorded which). The rearrangement links TRBV24-1 to TRBJ2-2; D ambiguous. The input for sequencing was whole blood, taken at baseline. The CDR3 region has the DNA TGTGCCACCAGTGTAATCGGGGAGCTGTTTTTT. Protein: CATSVIGELFF.